Reported below is one TCR beta chain. Its antigen is not known. V lost 5 bases, J lost 7 bases, and 17 bases lay in between. CDR1 is SGHTA, CDR2 FQGNSA, per germline. The CDR3 covers 15 residues. These data belong to a study of OX40 agonist ivuxolimab in advanced cancers. Study in general: Partial responses were seen in three patients, one with hepatocellular carcinoma and two with cutaneous melanoma. Study results and limitations: At 0.1 to 3.0 mg/kg and by week 6, clonal expansion occurred in CD4+ and CD8+ blood T cells.

Using immunoSEQ multiplex PCR, the repertoire was profiled, and TCRdb retains in-frame clones only, with some absent. The sample yields 100,000 or so clones, under 95% seen once. V gene TRBV7-2 combines with J gene TRBJ1-4; D unresolved. The source of this sequence is an adult with an advanced solid tumor such as melanoma, head and neck, liver or kidney cancer. This specimen consisted of CD4+ or CD8+ T cells sorted from blood, obtained in a trial of the OX40 agonist ivuxolimab. CDR3 residues: CASSQNAGRGEKLFF. CDR3 nucleotide sequence: TGTGCCAGCAGCCAAAACGCAGGCCGCGGTGAAAAACTGTTTTTT.